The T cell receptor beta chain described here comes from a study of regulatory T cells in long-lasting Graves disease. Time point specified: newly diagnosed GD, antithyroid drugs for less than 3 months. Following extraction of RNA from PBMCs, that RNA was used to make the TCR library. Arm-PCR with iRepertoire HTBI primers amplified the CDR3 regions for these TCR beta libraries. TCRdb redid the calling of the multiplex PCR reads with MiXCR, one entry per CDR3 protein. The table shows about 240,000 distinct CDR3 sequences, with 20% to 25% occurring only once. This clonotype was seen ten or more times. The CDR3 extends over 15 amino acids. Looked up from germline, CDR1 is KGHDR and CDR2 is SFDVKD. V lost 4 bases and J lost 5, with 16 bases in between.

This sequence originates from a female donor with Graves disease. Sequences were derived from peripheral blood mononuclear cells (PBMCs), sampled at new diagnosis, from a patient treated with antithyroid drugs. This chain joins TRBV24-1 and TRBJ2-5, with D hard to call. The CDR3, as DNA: TGTGCCACCAGTGACCCCCTTACAGCTCCCGAGACCCAGTACTTC. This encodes CATSDPLTAPETQYF.